This is a list of T cell receptor beta chains from one sample in a study of OX40 agonist ivuxolimab in advanced cancers. Assay: immunoSEQ multiplex PCR; the TCRdb copy retains only in-frame clones and omits some. The table includes about 26,000 clones, nearly 80% detected once. Specimen: CD4+ or CD8+ T cells sorted from blood, collected in a trial of the OX40 agonist ivuxolimab. The receptors were sampled from an adult with an advanced solid tumor such as melanoma, head and neck, liver or kidney cancer. Both conserved end residues are part of each CDR3. The D gene is left open where the match is weak. For some rows the clone size is stated as once, few or many, or as a class when expanded; others skip it.

CDR3 DNA,CDR3 protein,CDR3 length,D gene,clone size,J gene,V gene
TGTGCCAGCAGTCCAACCAGGGAGCCCCTCGAGCAGTACTTC,CASSPTREPLEQYF,14,-,-,TRBJ2-7,TRBV27
TGTGCCAGCAGCTTAACGGTCCTTACCGTAGAGGAGCTGTTTTTT,CASSLTVLTVEELFF,15,-,-,TRBJ2-2,TRBV7-8
TGTGCCAGTTCACAGGGAAGTGGAACAGATACGCAGTATTTT,CASSQGSGTDTQYF,14,-,-,TRBJ2-3,TRBV28
TGTGCCAGCAGCTTGGCCCCTAGGGGATACACAGATACGCAGTATTTT,CASSLAPRGYTDTQYF,16,-,-,TRBJ2-3,TRBV5-4
TGCAGCGTTGAAACTCAGGGGGCAGCCTACGAGCAGTACTTC,CSVETQGAAYEQYF,14,TRBD1,-,TRBJ2-7,TRBV29-1
TGTGCCAGCAGCCACGGGACAGCCGGATTGTGGGAGACCCAGTACTTC,CASSHGTAGLWETQYF,16,TRBD1,once,TRBJ2-5,TRBV28
TGCGCCAGCAGCTGGACAGGGGACTCCTACGAGCAGTACTTC,CASSWTGDSYEQYF,14,TRBD1,-,TRBJ2-7,TRBV5-1
TGTGCCAGCAGCTTAGGGACTGGCACTGAAGCTTTCTTT,CASSLGTGTEAFF,13,-,once,TRBJ1-1,TRBV7-8
TGTGCCTGGACAAAGGGGGCGCAGGGCTACACCTTC,CAWTKGAQGYTF,12,TRBD1,-,TRBJ1-2,TRBV30
TGTGCCAGCAGCCCCCCGGGACAGGGAAAGAACACTGAAGCTTTCTTT,CASSPPGQGKNTEAFF,16,TRBD1,-,TRBJ1-1,TRBV2
TGTGCCAGTAGTGGCGGCTACAATGAGCAGTTCTTC,CASSGGYNEQFF,12,-,-,TRBJ2-1,TRBV19
TGTGCCAGCCAAGAGGGGCGGACTAAAATTACCTACGAGCAGTACTTC,CASQEGRTKITYEQYF,16,-,medium-sized,TRBJ2-7,TRBV28
TGTGCCAGCAGCCCGGCCCATACGGGACCCTACGAGCAGTACTTC,CASSPAHTGPYEQYF,15,-,-,TRBJ2-7,TRBV7-9